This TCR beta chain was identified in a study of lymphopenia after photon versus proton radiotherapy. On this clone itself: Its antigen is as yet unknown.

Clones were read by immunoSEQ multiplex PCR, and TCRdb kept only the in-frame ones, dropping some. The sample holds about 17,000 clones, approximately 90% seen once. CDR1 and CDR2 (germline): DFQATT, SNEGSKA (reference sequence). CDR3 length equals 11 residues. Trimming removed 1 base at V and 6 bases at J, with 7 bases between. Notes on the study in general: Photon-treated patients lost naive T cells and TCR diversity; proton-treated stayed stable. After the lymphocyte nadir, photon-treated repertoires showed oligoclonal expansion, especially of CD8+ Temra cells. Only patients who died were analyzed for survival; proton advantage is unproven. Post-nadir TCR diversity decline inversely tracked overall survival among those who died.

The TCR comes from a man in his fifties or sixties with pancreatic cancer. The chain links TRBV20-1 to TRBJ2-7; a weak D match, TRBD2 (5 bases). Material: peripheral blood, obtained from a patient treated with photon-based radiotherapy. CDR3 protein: CSARAGSEQYF. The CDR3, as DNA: TGCAGTGCTAGAGCTGGGAGCGAGCAGTACTTC.